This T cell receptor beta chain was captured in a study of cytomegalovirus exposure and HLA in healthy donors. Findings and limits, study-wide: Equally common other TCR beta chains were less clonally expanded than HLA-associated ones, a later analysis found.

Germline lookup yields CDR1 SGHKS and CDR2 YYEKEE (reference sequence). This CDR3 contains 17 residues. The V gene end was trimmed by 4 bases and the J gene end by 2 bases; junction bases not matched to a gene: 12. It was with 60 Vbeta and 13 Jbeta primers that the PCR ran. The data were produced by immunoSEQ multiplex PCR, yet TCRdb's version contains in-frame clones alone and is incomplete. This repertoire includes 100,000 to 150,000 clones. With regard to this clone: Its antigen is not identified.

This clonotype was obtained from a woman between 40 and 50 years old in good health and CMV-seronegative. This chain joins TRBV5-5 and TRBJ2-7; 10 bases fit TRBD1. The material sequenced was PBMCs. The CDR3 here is CASSPELSGTGAYEQYF. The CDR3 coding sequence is TGTGCCAGCAGCCCAGAATTGTCCGGGACAGGGGCCTACGAGCAGTACTTC.